These 16 T cell receptor beta chains were sequenced from one sample in a study of blood T cell repertoires in COVID-19. Profiled with immunoSEQ multiplex PCR; TCRdb holds only in-frame clones, not every one. The sample yields approximately 300,000 clones, roughly nine tenths seen once. Material: PBMCs or T cells enriched from blood (not recorded which). Source of these receptors: a woman aged 25 to 39 who had been exposed to COVID-19.

The CDR3 here is CASSNLQGDFPNEQYF. The CDR3 DNA follows: TGTGCCAGCAGCAATCTGCAGGGGGATTTTCCAAACGAGCAGTACTTC. The genes are TRBV21-1 and TRBJ2-7; the table's D gene call, TRBD1, was not cross checked with the DNA. TRBV21-1 constitutes a pseudogene. CDR3 length: 16 amino acids.

The CDR3 bases are TGTGCCAGCTCATCGAACAGCTACACTGAAGCTTTCTTT. Its protein product is CASSSNSYTEAFF. This chain connects TRBV18 to TRBJ1-1, with D hard to call. The V and J ends lost 5 bases and 3 bases respectively, with 10 bases between them. Germline CDR1 is KGHSH and CDR2 is LQKENI. The CDR3 contains 13 residues. Full variable domain (rest looked up from reference TRBV18 and TRBJ1-1): NAGVMQNPRHLVRRRGQEARLRCSPMKGHSHVYWYRQLPEEGLKFMVYLQKENIIDESGMPKERFSAEFPKEGPSILRIQQVVRGDSAAYFCASSSNSYTEAFFGQGTRLTVV.

The chain is built from TRBV7-2 and TRBJ1-2, with D possibly matching TRBD1 (6 bases). CDR1 is SGHTA, CDR2 FQGNSA, per germline. The CDR3 runs to 14 residues. V shed 7 bases and J shed 4 bases, with 16 bases lying between them. The CDR3 is CASTAVQGTYGYTF. The CDR3, as DNA: TGTGCCAGCACCGCTGTACAGGGAACCTATGGCTACACCTTC.

The chain combines TRBV6-6 with TRBJ1-2, with a tentative D call TRBD1 (6 bases). This CDR3 is 14 amino acids long. From germline, CDR1 is MNHNY and CDR2 SVGAGI (reference sequence). Trimming shortened V by 5 bases and J by 2 bases, and 12 bases separated the two germline ends. The CDR3 protein is CASSDTGTNYGYTF. CDR3 coding DNA: TGTGCCAGCAGTGACACCGGGACAAACTATGGCTACACCTTC.

This chain connects TRBV6-5 to TRBJ1-3; tentatively, D is TRBD1 (6 bases). The germline V gene encodes CDR1 MNHEY and CDR2 SVGAGI. The CDR3 sequence is 14 residues long. Trimming took off 6 bases at V and 4 bases at J, with 13 bases between the two ends. In DNA form, the CDR3 reads TGTGCCAGCAGCCTTACAGGGATCGGAAACACCATATATTTT. Translated, it gives CASSLTGIGNTIYF.

The gene calls are TRBV9 and TRBJ2-3, with TRBD2 identical over 8 bases. V lost 1 base and J lost 6; bases outside the gene matches: 1. Germline V gene lookup returns CDR1 SGDLS and CDR2 YYNGEE. CDR3 length equals 13 residues. The CDR3 reads CASSVREGDTQYF. CDR3 nucleotides: TGTGCCAGCAGCGTACGGGAGGGGGATACGCAGTATTTT. The whole variable domain, filled in from reference TRBV9 and TRBJ2-3, reads DSGVTQTPKHLITATGQRVTLRCSPRSGDLSVYWYQQSLDQGLQFLIQYYNGEERAKGNILERFSAQQFPDLHSELNLSSLELGDSALYFCASSVREGDTQYFGPGTRLTVL.

The V and J genes are TRBV9 and TRBJ1-1; D call uncertain. The CDR3 covers 18 residues. V lost 4 bases, J lost 2 bases, and 24 bases lay in between. Germline V gives CDR1 SGDLS, CDR2 YYNGEE. The CDR3 protein is CASSLFIGEGGFNTEAFF. DNA for the CDR3: TGTGCCAGCAGCCTCTTTATAGGCGAGGGTGGATTTAACACTGAAGCTTTCTTT.

V is TRBV7-2 and J is TRBJ1-2; a weak D match, TRBD1 (6 bases). This CDR3 comprises 15 residues. Trimming cost V 2 bases and J 8 bases, with 18 bases left between them. The germline V gene has CDR1 SGHTA and CDR2 FQGNSA. The CDR3 here is CASSLSQGLGLGYTF. The CDR3 nucleotides are TGTGCCAGCAGCTTATCACAGGGCCTTGGACTGGGCTACACCTTC.

The gene calls are TRBV7-9 and TRBJ1-1; perhaps TRBD1 as D (5 bases). The ends were cut back, 1 base at V and 4 bases at J, with 13 bases in the middle. The CDR3 consists of 15 residues. Germline assignment: CDR1 SEHNR and CDR2 FQNEAQ (reference sequence). The CDR3 region is CASSLGSRVGTEAFF. CDR3 DNA sequence: TGTGCCAGCAGCTTAGGGAGCAGGGTTGGCACTGAAGCTTTCTTT. Complete variable domain (other parts from reference TRBV7-9 and TRBJ1-1): DTGVSQNPRHKITKRGQNVTFRCDPISEHNRLYWYRQTLGQGPEFLTYFQNEAQLEKSRLLSDRFSAERPKGSFSTLEIQRTEQGDSAMYLCASSLGSRVGTEAFFGQGTRLTVV.

This chain joins TRBV5-5 and TRBJ2-7, with 7 bases fitting TRBD1. Germline trimming cut 0 bases from V and 3 bases from J; bases unmatched to any gene: 3. The CDR3 runs to 14 residues. The germline V gene encodes CDR1 SGHKS and CDR2 YYEKEE (reference sequence). The CDR3 is CASSLGGTDYEQYF. The CDR3 DNA sequence: TGTGCCAGCAGCTTGGGAGGGACAGACTACGAGCAGTACTTC.

This chain links TRBV5-6 with TRBJ2-7, with 11 bases fitting TRBD1. The V and J ends lost 0 bases and 6 bases, in that order; junction bases with no gene match: 5. CDR1 and CDR2 from the germline V gene are SGHDT and YYEEEE. This CDR3 has 15 residues. CDR3 region: CASSLAGTGGVEQYF. CDR3 in DNA: TGTGCCAGCAGCTTGGCCGGGACAGGGGGGGTCGAGCAGTACTTC.

The gene calls are TRBV27 and TRBJ2-3; TRBD2 matches 14 bases. V gave up 5 bases and J gave up 10 bases; unmatched junction bases: 8. CDR1 and CDR2 from the germline V gene are MNHEY and SMNVEV (reference sequence). This CDR3 region has 15 residues. The CDR3 nucleotides read TGTGCCAGCAGTGGACTAGCGGGGGGTCTAGTGGCGCAGTATTTT. It encodes CASSGLAGGLVAQYF.

This chain links TRBV7-6 with TRBJ1-4; TRBD1 matches 7 bases. Germline lookup yields CDR1 SGHVS and CDR2 FNYEAQ. The CDR3 sequence is 15 residues long. V gave up 5 bases and J gave up 4 bases; unmatched junction bases: 7. The chain's CDR3 is CASSLRDSLNEKLFF. The CDR3 nucleotides are TGTGCCAGCAGCCTCCGGGACAGCCTTAATGAAAAACTGTTTTTT.

This chain links TRBV7-9 with TRBJ2-7; no reliable D call. CDR3 size: 12 residues. Deletions cut 2 bases from V and 1 base from J, with 3 bases between. CDR1 is SEHNR and CDR2 is FQNEAQ in the germline V gene (reference sequence). This CDR3 is CASSLSSYEQYF. Written as DNA, the CDR3 is TGTGCCAGCAGCTTATCGTCCTACGAGCAGTACTTC.

This sequence joins TRBV5-1 and TRBJ2-3; no clear D. V lost 9 bases to trimming and J lost 1 base, with 12 bases between them. Germline CDR1 reads SGHRS; CDR2 reads YFSETQ. This CDR3 is built from 13 residues. Here the CDR3 DNA reads TGCGCCACCAACTTTGAGGGCACAGATACGCAGTATTTT. It yields the protein CATNFEGTDTQYF.

The gene calls are TRBV7-7 and TRBJ1-1; 7 nucleotides line up with TRBD1. J lost 0 bases, V lost 10 bases, and 5 bases had no gene match. Germline V gene sequence: CDR1 SSHAT, CDR2 FNYEAQ (reference sequence). This CDR3 is 13 amino acids long. The CDR3 reads CATGDRLNTEAFF. The DNA for the CDR3 is TGTGCCACTGGGGACAGATTGAACACTGAAGCTTTCTTT.